Listed here are 23 T cell receptor beta chains from one sample, sequenced in a study of siplizumab effects on memory and regulatory T cells. The assay was immunoSEQ multiplex PCR, and TCRdb's table has in-frame clones only and misses some. The data hold over 45,000 clones, with 95% to 98% observed a single time. Sequenced: naive CD8+ T cells sorted from blood. The receptors stem from a human donor in good health.

J is TRBJ2-7 and V is TRBV4-1; D unclear. The CDR3 has 14 residues. The V end lost 0 bases, the J end lost 0 bases, and 6 bases lay between the germline ends. Germline CDR1 is MGHRA and CDR2 is YSYEKL. The CDR3: CASSQDGLSYEQYF. CDR3 DNA sequence: TGCGCCAGCAGCCAAGATGGTCTCTCCTACGAGCAGTACTTC.

V and J are TRBV29-1 and TRBJ2-2; TRBD2 aligns across 8 bases. The ends lost 0 bases at V and 6 bases at J; junction bases unmatched: 6. The length of the CDR3 is 15 residues. Germline CDR1 reads SQVTM; CDR2 reads ANQGSEA. The CDR3 is CSVEDQAGVAGELFF. DNA for the CDR3: TGCAGCGTTGAAGACCAAGCGGGAGTAGCCGGGGAGCTGTTTTTT.

The chain employs TRBV7-9 and TRBJ1-2, with D maybe TRBD1 (5 bases). The CDR3 covers 13 residues. The germline V gene has CDR1 SEHNR and CDR2 FQNEAQ (reference sequence). V was trimmed by 7 bases and J by 8 bases, leaving 17 bases between them. CDR3 in DNA: TGTGCCAGCATCAATCCGGGGCTGGACGGCTACACCTTC. It specifies CASINPGLDGYTF.

V is TRBV9 and J is TRBJ2-1; 9 bases map to TRBD1. The ends lost 3 bases at V and 7 bases at J; junction bases unmatched: 8. The CDR3 length is 15 residues. Germline values: CDR1 SGDLS, CDR2 YYNGEE. CDR3 nucleotide sequence: TGTGCCAGCAGCGCCCCCGGGACAGGGTTGAATGAGCAGTTCTTC. Its protein is CASSAPGTGLNEQFF. Supplemented by reference TRBV9 and TRBJ2-1, the full variable domain reads DSGVTQTPKHLITATGQRVTLRCSPRSGDLSVYWYQQSLDQGLQFLIQYYNGEERAKGNILERFSAQQFPDLHSELNLSSLELGDSALYFCASSAPGTGLNEQFFGPGTRLTVL.

This clone has a single count. The chain carries TRBV15 and TRBJ1-1; no definite D call. The germline gives CDR1 LNHNV, CDR2 YYDKDF (reference sequence). The CDR3 consists of 14 residues. Trimming shortened V by 0 bases and J by 1 base, and 6 bases separated the two germline ends. CDR3 residues: CATSRDRKNTEAFF. For the CDR3, the DNA is TGTGCCACCAGCAGAGATCGCAAGAACACTGAAGCTTTCTTT.

This chain's CDR3 is CASSFGHGEQYF. The DNA of the CDR3 is TGTGCCAGCAGCTTTGGTCACGGCGAGCAGTACTTC. The chain uses TRBV7-9 and TRBJ2-7; no firm D call. V gave up 3 bases and J gave up 6 bases, with 9 bases separating them. This CDR3 is built from 12 residues. Germline values: CDR1 SEHNR, CDR2 FQNEAQ (reference sequence).

This chain joins TRBV10-3 and TRBJ2-2; TRBD2 agrees at 9 bases. Trimming cost V 7 bases and J 1 base; bases outside gene matches: 10. The CDR3 has 17 amino acids. In germline, CDR1 is ENHRY, CDR2 SYGVKD. CDR3: CAIKTSGQHRNTGELFF. The CDR3 nucleotides read TGTGCCATCAAAACTAGCGGGCAGCACCGGAACACCGGGGAGCTGTTTTTT.

The chain couples TRBV7-6 to TRBJ1-3; D not certain. This CDR3 has 16 residues. Germline V gives CDR1 SGHVS, CDR2 FNYEAQ. Deletions cut 1 base from V and 0 bases from J, with 10 bases between. CDR3 residues: CASSLGQASSGNTIYF. The CDR3 DNA follows: TGTGCCAGCAGCTTAGGGCAGGCGAGCTCTGGAAACACCATATATTTT.

The chain has TRBV19 and TRBJ2-1; the D is unclear. V was trimmed by 1 base and J by 9 bases, leaving 10 bases between them. CDR3 size: 13 residues. Germline V gene sequence: CDR1 LNHDA, CDR2 SQIVND (reference sequence). In nucleotides, the CDR3 is TGTGCCAGTAGTATAGTGAGAATGGCTGAGCAGTTCTTC. Its translation is CASSIVRMAEQFF.

The V gene is TRBV5-1, the J gene TRBJ2-7, with D possibly being TRBD1 (7 bases). CDR1 is SGHRS and CDR2 is YFSETQ in the germline V gene. The CDR3 runs 15 residues. V shed 3 bases and J shed 0 bases, with 13 bases lying between them. This CDR3 reads CASSWGDRVSYEQYF. The CDR3 DNA is TGCGCCAGCAGCTGGGGGGACAGAGTCTCCTACGAGCAGTACTTC.

V and J are TRBV30 and TRBJ2-1; unclear D gene. The CDR3 is 13 residues long. V was pared by 0 bases and J by 4 bases, with 7 bases between. The germline V gene encodes CDR1 GTSNPN and CDR2 SVGIG (reference sequence). The CDR3 loop reads CAWSVIGYNEQFF. The CDR3 DNA is TGTGCCTGGAGTGTAATAGGATACAATGAGCAGTTCTTC.

The CDR3 DNA is TGTGCCAGCAGCTCTAAATCGGGCCTCACAGCTCTCTACGAGCAGTACTTC. Translation: CASSSKSGLTALYEQYF. This chain connects TRBV13 to TRBJ2-7; D gene unclear. The length of the CDR3 is 17 residues. Germline V lookup: CDR1 PRHDT, CDR2 FYEKMQ (reference sequence). Trimming left V 4 bases short and J 3 bases short, with 22 bases between.

V and J are TRBV29-1 and TRBJ1-3; no definite D call. Germline values: CDR1 SQVTM, CDR2 ANQGSEA. Trimming removed 5 bases from V and 0 bases from J, with 8 bases in between. CDR3 length: 13 amino acids. The CDR3: CSVKPFSGNTIYF. CDR3 coding DNA: TGCAGCGTTAAACCATTCTCTGGAAACACCATATATTTT.

The J gene is TRBJ2-2, the V gene TRBV7-8; D is undetermined. CDR1 SGHVS and CDR2 FQNEAQ come from the germline V gene. V gave up 1 base and J gave up 1 base, with 7 bases separating them. This CDR3 is built from 15 residues. The CDR3 region is CASSLVYENTGELFF. The CDR3 DNA sequence: TGTGCCAGCAGCTTAGTCTACGAGAACACCGGGGAGCTGTTTTTT.

Here the CDR3 reads CASSSVRDGAYEQYF. The CDR3 region has the DNA TGTGCCAGCAGCAGCGTCCGGGACGGCGCCTACGAGCAGTACTTC. The chain is built from TRBV7-6 and TRBJ2-7, with D possibly being TRBD1 or TRBD2 (5 bases each). V lost 5 bases, J lost 2 bases, and 16 bases lay in between. The CDR3 has 15 amino acids. From germline, CDR1 is SGHVS and CDR2 FNYEAQ.

This clone was observed a handful of times. The chain carries TRBV14 and TRBJ2-7; D gene uncertain. Germline assignment: CDR1 SGHDN and CDR2 FVKESK. Trimming left V 0 bases short and J 0 bases short, with 9 bases between. The CDR3 sequence is 15 residues long. The DNA for the CDR3 is TGTGCCAGCAGCCAAGATGGGGTGTCCTCCTACGAGCAGTACTTC. Translated: CASSQDGVSSYEQYF. Together with reference TRBV14 and TRBJ2-7, the CDR3 gives the full variable domain: EAGVTQFPSHSVIEKGQTVTLRCDPISGHDNLYWYRRVMGKEIKFLLHFVKESKQDESGMPNNRFLAERTGGTYSTLKVQPAELEDSGVYFCASSQDGVSSYEQYFGPGTRLTVT.

The V and J genes are TRBV25-1 and TRBJ2-1; D ambiguous. The CDR3 has 9 amino acids. Trimming removed 3 bases at V and 15 bases at J, with 6 bases between. Looked up from germline, CDR1 is MGHDK and CDR2 is SYGVNS. CDR3 protein: CASSDQSFF. The CDR3 region has the DNA TGTGCCAGCAGTGACCAATCGTTCTTC. The full variable domain, rest sourced from reference TRBV25-1 and TRBJ2-1, is EADIYQTPRYLVIGTGKKITLECSQTMGHDKMYWYQQDPGMELHLIHYSYGVNSTEKGDLSSESTVSRIRTEHFPLTLESARPSHTSQYLCASSDQSFFGPGTRLTVL.

The chain employs TRBV14 and TRBJ2-1; D not certain. The germline V gene has CDR1 SGHDN and CDR2 FVKESK. The germline V and J ends were trimmed by 1 base and 7 bases, with 11 bases remaining between them. The CDR3 covers 14 residues. CDR3 sequence reads: CASSQGFFGNEQFF. The CDR3 DNA sequence: TGTGCCAGCAGCCAAGGATTTTTCGGGAATGAGCAGTTCTTC. Based on the CDR3 plus reference TRBV14 and TRBJ2-1, the full variable domain is EAGVTQFPSHSVIEKGQTVTLRCDPISGHDNLYWYRRVMGKEIKFLLHFVKESKQDESGMPNNRFLAERTGGTYSTLKVQPAELEDSGVYFCASSQGFFGNEQFFGPGTRLTVL.

This clone was counted a few times. The chain uses TRBV7-6 and TRBJ2-7, with D hard to call. The length of the CDR3 is 12 residues. Trimming took 4 bases from V and 6 from J, leaving 10 bases between them. The germline CDR1 and CDR2 sequences are SGHVS and FNYEAQ. DNA of the CDR3: TGTGCCAGCAGCTCCCTGCTTGGCGAGCAGTACTTC. It codes for CASSSLLGEQYF.

The chain combines TRBV7-8 with TRBJ2-1; D may be TRBD2 (8 bases). There are 14 residues in the CDR3. The germline V gene has CDR1 SGHVS and CDR2 FQNEAQ. The V and J ends lost 5 bases and 8 bases respectively, with 16 bases between them. The CDR3 loop reads CASSEGLGGYEQFF. CDR3 in DNA: TGTGCCAGCAGCGAGGGACTAGGGGGCTATGAGCAGTTCTTC.

The chain is built from TRBV14 and TRBJ1-2; D is uncertain. Germline CDR1 is SGHDN and CDR2 is FVKESK. The CDR3 spans 15 residues. The V gene lost 1 base and the J gene lost 8 bases, with 17 bases spanning the gap. The CDR3 nucleotides are TGTGCCAGCAGCCAAGTCGGGGTTGTACCGGGGGGCTACACCTTC. This gives the protein CASSQVGVVPGGYTF.

With regard to this clone: The junction departs from germline at one end; a sequencing error may be responsible. The rearrangement joins TRBV6-5 to TRBJ1-2; 7 bases are a match to TRBD1. CDR1 MNHEY and CDR2 SVGAGI come from the germline V gene. The CDR3 extends over 14 amino acids. DNA for the CDR3: TGTGCCGGCAGTTCATGGGACAGTTCGTATGGCTACACCTTC. Residues: CAGSSWDSSYGYTF.

This chain joins TRBV7-3 and TRBJ2-1; D unclear. The CDR3 spans 15 residues. V was trimmed by 2 bases and J by 4 bases, leaving 12 bases between them. Germline-derived CDR1 and CDR2 are SGHTA and FQGTGA. CDR3 sequence (DNA): TGTGCCAGCAGCTTATACCCAGGCCTGTACAATGAGCAGTTCTTC. Translated, it gives CASSLYPGLYNEQFF.